Listed here is a single T cell receptor beta chain. Other DNA variants within this sample encode the same CDR3. The PCR contained 60 Vbeta and 13 Jbeta primers. In the authors' workflow: In a later analysis, of about 80 million unique beta chains, roughly 9.9 million appeared in at least two donors. Repertoires were generated with immunoSEQ multiplex PCR, while TCRdb's copy carries only in-frame clones and drops some. That table is the source of V, J and clone size, and D and trimming were worked out from the DNA. Of about 37,000 clones in the sample, more than 80% were seen once. The data stem from a study of cytomegalovirus exposure and HLA in healthy donors. The TCR was taken from a woman aged 40 to 49 in good health and CMV-seronegative. Sequenced material: PBMCs.

The CDR3 sequence is CASSPTGDTEAFF. The CDR3 nucleotides are TGTGCCAGCTCGCCCACAGGAGATACTGAAGCTTTCTTT. The chain joins TRBV18 to TRBJ1-1; D perhaps matches TRBD1 (5 bases). V was trimmed by 6 bases and J by 5 bases, leaving 13 bases between them. The germline gives CDR1 KGHSH, CDR2 LQKENI. The CDR3 runs to 13 residues.